This entry describes one T cell receptor beta chain. This specimen belongs to a study of shared clonotypes between healthy human individuals. Whole-study context: Donor composition was a couple of women and a few men, aged 18 to 49.

Trimming pared 7 bases from V and 1 base from J, leaving 15 bases between. Germline V gene lookup returns CDR1 SGHAT and CDR2 FQNNGV. CDR3 length equals 15 residues. Each sorted subset replicate got 200 ng genomic DNA, tens of thousands of genomes. Produced via immunoSEQ multiplex PCR; TCRdb's table is partial and in-frame only. The sample carries approximately 740,000 clones, over 90% recorded once. Selected positively for CCR7 and CD45RO-negative, naive CD8 cells excluded terminally differentiated effector memory CD45RA+ cells. Specimen: naive CD8+ T cells sorted from blood. This chain joins TRBV11-2 and TRBJ2-3, with D perhaps TRBD2 (6 bases). This TCR was recovered from a man aged 30 to 39 in good health. CDR3 in amino acids: CASTHGGFGTDTQYF. The CDR3 nucleotides read TGTGCCAGCACCCATGGGGGGTTCGGCACAGATACGCAGTATTTT.